A selection of T cell receptor beta chains follows, all from one sample in a study of cytomegalovirus exposure and HLA in healthy donors. Assay: immunoSEQ multiplex PCR; the TCRdb copy retains only in-frame clones and omits some. The profile shows around 140,000 clones, about 70% of them singletons. Source material: PBMCs. The receptors were sampled from a woman in her sixties or seventies in good health and CMV-seropositive. CDR3s include the opening cysteine and the closing phenylalanine or tryptophan. The order of the fields is clone size, J gene, CDR3 length, D gene, V gene, CDR3 DNA, CDR3 protein. The D gene is left open where the match is weak. Clone size appears in some rows only: once, few, many, or a class for an expanded clone.

abundance: NA
j_gene: TRBJ1-5
len: 16
d_gene: NA
v_gene: TRBV28
CDR3nt: TGTGCCAGCAGTTTGATTTACAGGGAAAGCAATCAGCCCCAGCATTTT
CDR3aa: CASSLIYRESNQPQHF

abundance: NA
j_gene: TRBJ2-7
len: 14
d_gene: NA
v_gene: TRBV6-1
CDR3nt: TGTGCCAGCAGCCAAAGCGTAAGCTCCTACGAGCAGTACTTC
CDR3aa: CASSQSVSSYEQYF

abundance: NA
j_gene: TRBJ2-7
len: 14
d_gene: NA
v_gene: TRBV5-1
CDR3nt: TGCGCCAGCAGCATGGACTCAAACTCCTACGAGCAGTACTTC
CDR3aa: CASSMDSNSYEQYF

abundance: NA
j_gene: TRBJ1-5
len: 16
d_gene: NA
v_gene: TRBV6-5
CDR3nt: TGTGCCAGCAGTTCAGGACAGACTAATAGCAATCAGCCCCAGCATTTT
CDR3aa: CASSSGQTNSNQPQHF

abundance: NA
j_gene: TRBJ2-4
len: 13
d_gene: NA
v_gene: TRBV29-1
CDR3nt: TGCAGCGTTTCGGCTAGCGCAAAAAACATTCAGTACTTC
CDR3aa: CSVSASAKNIQYF

abundance: NA
j_gene: TRBJ2-7
len: 16
d_gene: NA
v_gene: TRBV7-5
CDR3nt: TGTGCCAGAAGCTCGCGCAGGGGGACAGCCAAATACGAGCAGTACTTC
CDR3aa: CARSSRRGTAKYEQYF

abundance: NA
j_gene: TRBJ2-7
len: 16
d_gene: TRBD2
v_gene: TRBV5-4
CDR3nt: TGTGCCAGCAGCTTGGCTGGTAGCGGGCGCTCCTACGAGCAGTACTTC
CDR3aa: CASSLAGSGRSYEQYF

abundance: NA
j_gene: TRBJ1-2
len: 15
d_gene: TRBD1
v_gene: TRBV28
CDR3nt: TGTGCCAGCAGCAGACTGGGACAGGGGATCTATGGCTACACCTTC
CDR3aa: CASSRLGQGIYGYTF

abundance: NA
j_gene: TRBJ2-7
len: 15
d_gene: TRBD1
v_gene: TRBV11-2
CDR3nt: TGTGCCAGCAGCTTAGAAGGGACAGACTCCTACGAGCAGTACTTC
CDR3aa: CASSLEGTDSYEQYF

abundance: once
j_gene: TRBJ1-5
len: 13
d_gene: NA
v_gene: TRBV10-2
CDR3nt: TGCGCCAGCAACGACAGGTACAATCAGCCCCAGCATTTT
CDR3aa: CASNDRYNQPQHF